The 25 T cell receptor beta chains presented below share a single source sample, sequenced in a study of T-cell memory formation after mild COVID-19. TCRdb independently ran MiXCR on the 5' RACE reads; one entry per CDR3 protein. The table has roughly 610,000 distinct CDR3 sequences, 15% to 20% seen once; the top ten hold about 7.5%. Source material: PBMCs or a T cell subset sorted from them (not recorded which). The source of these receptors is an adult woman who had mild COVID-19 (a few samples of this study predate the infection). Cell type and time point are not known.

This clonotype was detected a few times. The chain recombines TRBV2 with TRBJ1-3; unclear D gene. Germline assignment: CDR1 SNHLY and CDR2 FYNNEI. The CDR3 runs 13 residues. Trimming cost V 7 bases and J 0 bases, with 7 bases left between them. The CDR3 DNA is TGTGCCAGCAACGGAGACTCTGGAAACACCATATATTTT. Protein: CASNGDSGNTIYF. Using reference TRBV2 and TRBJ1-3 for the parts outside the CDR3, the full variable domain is EPEVTQTPSHQVTQMGQEVILRCVPISNHLYFYWYRQILGQKVEFLVSFYNNEISEKSEIFDDQFSVERPDGSNFTLKIRSTKLEDSAMYFCASNGDSGNTIYFGEGSWLTVV.

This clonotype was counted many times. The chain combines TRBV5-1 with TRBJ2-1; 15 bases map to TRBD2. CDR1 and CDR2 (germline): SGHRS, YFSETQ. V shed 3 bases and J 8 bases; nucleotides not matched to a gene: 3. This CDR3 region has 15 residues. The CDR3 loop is CASSSGLAGGDEQFF. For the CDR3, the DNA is TGCGCCAGCAGCTCGGGACTAGCGGGGGGAGATGAGCAGTTCTTC.

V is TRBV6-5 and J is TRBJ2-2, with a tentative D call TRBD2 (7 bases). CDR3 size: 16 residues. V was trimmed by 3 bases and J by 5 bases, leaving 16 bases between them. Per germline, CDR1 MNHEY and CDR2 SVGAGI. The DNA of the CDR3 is TGTGCCAGCAGTTATGAGGGGGGGCGAGGAACCGGGGAGCTGTTTTTT. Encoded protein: CASSYEGGRGTGELFF.

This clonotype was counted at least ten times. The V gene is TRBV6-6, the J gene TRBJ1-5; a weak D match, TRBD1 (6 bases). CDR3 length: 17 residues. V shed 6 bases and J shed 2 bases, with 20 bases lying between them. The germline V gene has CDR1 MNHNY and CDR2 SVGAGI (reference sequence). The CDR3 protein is CASSKATGGEGNQPQHF. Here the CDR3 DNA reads TGTGCCAGCAGCAAAGCGACAGGCGGGGAGGGCAATCAGCCCCAGCATTTT.

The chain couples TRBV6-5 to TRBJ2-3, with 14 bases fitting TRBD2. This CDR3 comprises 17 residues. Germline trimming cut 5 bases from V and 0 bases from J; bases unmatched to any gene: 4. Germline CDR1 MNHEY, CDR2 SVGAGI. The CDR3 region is CASSRLAGGSSTDTQYF. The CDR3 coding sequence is TGTGCCAGCAGTCGACTAGCGGGGGGGTCTAGCACAGATACGCAGTATTTT.

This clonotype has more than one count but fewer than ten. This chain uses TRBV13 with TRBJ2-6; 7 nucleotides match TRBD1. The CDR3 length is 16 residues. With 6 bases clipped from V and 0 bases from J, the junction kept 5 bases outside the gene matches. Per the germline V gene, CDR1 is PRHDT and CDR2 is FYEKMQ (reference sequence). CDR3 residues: CASSPTGHSGANVLTF. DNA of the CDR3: TGTGCCAGCAGTCCGACAGGGCACTCTGGGGCCAACGTCCTGACTTTC.

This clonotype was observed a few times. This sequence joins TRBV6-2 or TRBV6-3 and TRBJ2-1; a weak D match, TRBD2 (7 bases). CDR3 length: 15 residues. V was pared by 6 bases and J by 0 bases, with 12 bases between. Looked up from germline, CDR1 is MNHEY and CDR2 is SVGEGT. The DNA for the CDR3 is TGTGCCAGCAGAGAGGGGGGGGGCTCCTACAATGAGCAGTTCTTC. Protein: CASREGGGSYNEQFF.

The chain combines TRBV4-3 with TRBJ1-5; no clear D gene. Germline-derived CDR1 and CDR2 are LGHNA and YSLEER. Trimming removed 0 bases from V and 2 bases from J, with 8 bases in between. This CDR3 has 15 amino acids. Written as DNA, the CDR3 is TGCGCCAGCAGCCAAGAATGGGCCCGCAATCAGCCCCAGCATTTT. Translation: CASSQEWARNQPQHF.

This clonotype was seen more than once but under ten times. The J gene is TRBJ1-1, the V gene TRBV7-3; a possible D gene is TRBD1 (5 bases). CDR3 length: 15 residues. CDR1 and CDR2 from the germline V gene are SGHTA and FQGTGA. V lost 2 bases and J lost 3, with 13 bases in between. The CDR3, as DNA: TGTGCCAGCAGCTTAGGTGAGGGGCCCGACACTGAAGCTTTCTTT. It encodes CASSLGEGPDTEAFF.

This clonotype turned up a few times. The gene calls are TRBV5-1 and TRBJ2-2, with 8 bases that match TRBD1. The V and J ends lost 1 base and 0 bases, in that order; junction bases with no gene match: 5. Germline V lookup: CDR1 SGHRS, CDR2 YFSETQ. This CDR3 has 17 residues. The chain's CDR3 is CASSLWQGASNTGELFF. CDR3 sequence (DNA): TGCGCCAGCAGCTTGTGGCAGGGGGCTTCGAACACCGGGGAGCTGTTTTTT. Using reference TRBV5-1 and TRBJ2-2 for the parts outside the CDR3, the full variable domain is KAGVTQTPRYLIKTRGQQVTLSCSPISGHRSVSWYQQTPGQGLQFLFEYFSETQRNKGNFPGRFSGRQFSNSRSEMNVSTLELGDSALYLCASSLWQGASNTGELFFGEGSRLTVL.

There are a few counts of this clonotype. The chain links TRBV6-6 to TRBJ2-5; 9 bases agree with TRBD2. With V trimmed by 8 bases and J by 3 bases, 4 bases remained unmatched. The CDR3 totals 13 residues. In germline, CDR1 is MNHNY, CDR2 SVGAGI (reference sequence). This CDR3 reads CASGGTSKETQYF. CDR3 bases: TGTGCCAGCGGCGGGACTAGCAAAGAGACCCAGTACTTC.

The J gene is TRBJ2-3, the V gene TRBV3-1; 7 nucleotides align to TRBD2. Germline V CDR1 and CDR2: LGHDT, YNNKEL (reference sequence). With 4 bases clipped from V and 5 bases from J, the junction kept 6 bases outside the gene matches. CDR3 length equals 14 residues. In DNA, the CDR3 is TGTGCCAGCAGCCGGGAGACTAGCCGAGATACGCAGTATTTT. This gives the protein CASSRETSRDTQYF.

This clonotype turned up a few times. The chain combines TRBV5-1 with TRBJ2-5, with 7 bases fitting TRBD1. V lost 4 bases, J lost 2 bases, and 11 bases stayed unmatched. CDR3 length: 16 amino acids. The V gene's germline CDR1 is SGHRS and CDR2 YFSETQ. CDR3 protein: CASSAFSGTVQETQYF. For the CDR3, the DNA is TGCGCCAGCAGCGCATTCTCCGGGACAGTACAAGAGACCCAGTACTTC.

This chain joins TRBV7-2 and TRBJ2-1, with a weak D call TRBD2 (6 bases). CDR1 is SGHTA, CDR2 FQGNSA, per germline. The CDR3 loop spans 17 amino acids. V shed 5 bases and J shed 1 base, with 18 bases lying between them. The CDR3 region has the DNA TGTGCCAGCAGCGTACGTGGGACTTTCTTTTCCTACAATGAGCAGTTCTTC. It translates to CASSVRGTFFSYNEQFF.

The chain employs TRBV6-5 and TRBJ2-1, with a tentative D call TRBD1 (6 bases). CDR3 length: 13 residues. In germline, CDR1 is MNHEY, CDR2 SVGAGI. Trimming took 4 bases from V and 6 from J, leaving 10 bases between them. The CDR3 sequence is CASSWTESNEQFF. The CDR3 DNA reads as TGTGCCAGCAGTTGGACAGAGTCCAATGAGCAGTTCTTC.

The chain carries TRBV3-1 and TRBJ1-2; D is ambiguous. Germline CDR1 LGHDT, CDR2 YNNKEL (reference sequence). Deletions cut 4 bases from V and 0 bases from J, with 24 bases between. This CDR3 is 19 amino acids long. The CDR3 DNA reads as TGTGCCAGCAGCCCTCGACCGCTTCACGAGTCTCTAGCTAACTATGGCTACACCTTC. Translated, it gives CASSPRPLHESLANYGYTF.

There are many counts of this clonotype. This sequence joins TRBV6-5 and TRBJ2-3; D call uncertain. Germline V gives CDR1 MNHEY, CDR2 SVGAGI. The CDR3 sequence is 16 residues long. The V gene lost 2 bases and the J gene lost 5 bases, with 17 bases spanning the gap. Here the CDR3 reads CASSYKGQLELDTQYF. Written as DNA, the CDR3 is TGTGCCAGCAGTTACAAAGGGCAGTTGGAATTAGATACGCAGTATTTT.

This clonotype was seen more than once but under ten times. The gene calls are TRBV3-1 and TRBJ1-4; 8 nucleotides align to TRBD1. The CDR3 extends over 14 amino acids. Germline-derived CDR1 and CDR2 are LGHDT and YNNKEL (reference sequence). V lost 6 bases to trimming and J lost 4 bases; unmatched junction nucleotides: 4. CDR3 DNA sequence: TGTGCCAGCAGTCTCAGGGGGCGTAATGAAAAACTGTTTTTT. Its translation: CASSLRGRNEKLFF.

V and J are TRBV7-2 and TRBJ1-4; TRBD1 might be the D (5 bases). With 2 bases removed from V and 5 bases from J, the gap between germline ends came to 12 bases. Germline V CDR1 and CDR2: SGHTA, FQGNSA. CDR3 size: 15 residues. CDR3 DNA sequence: TGTGCCAGCAGCTTATTGAGGGGAGACAATGAAAAACTGTTTTTT. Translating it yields CASSLLRGDNEKLFF.

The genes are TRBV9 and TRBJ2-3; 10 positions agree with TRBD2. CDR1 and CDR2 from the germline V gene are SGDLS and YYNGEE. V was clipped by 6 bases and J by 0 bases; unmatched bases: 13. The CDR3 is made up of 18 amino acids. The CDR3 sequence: CASKTGDSGGSSTDTQYF. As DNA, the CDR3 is TGTGCCAGCAAGACCGGCGATAGCGGGGGGTCTAGCACAGATACGCAGTATTTT.

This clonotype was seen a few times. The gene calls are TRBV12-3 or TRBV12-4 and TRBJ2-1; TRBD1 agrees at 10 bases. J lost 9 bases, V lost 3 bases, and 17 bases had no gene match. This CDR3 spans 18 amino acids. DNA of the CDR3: TGTGCCAGCAGTTTGGGCAGGGGGACCCGGGACAGGGGAATTGAGCAGTTCTTC. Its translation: CASSLGRGTRDRGIEQFF.

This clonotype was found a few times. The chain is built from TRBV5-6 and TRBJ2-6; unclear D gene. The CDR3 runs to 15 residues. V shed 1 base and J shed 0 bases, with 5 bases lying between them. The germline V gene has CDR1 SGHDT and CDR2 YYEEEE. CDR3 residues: CASSLTLSGANVLTF. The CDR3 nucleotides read TGTGCCAGCAGCTTGACCCTCTCTGGGGCCAACGTCCTGACTTTC. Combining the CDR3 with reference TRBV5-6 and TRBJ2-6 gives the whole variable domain DAGVTQSPTHLIKTRGQQVTLRCSPKSGHDTVSWYQQALGQGPQFIFQYYEEEERQRGNFPDRFSGHQFPNYSSELNVNALLLGDSALYLCASSLTLSGANVLTFGAGSRLTVL.

The CDR3, as DNA: TGTGCCAGCAGTGAAAGTAATCCGGGGGCGGACACTGAAGCTTTCTTT. Translation gives CASSESNPGADTEAFF. The chain carries TRBV25-1 and TRBJ1-1; the D gene is possibly TRBD1 (6 bases). Germline-derived CDR1 and CDR2 are MGHDK and SYGVNS. V shed 2 bases and J shed 3 bases, with 16 bases lying between them. This CDR3 has 16 residues.

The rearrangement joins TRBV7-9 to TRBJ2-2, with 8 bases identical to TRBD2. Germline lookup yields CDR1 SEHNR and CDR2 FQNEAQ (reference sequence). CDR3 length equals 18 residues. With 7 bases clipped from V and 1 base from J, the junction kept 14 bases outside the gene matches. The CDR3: CASITGGAANENTGELFF. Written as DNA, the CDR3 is TGTGCCAGCATCACCGGGGGGGCAGCCAATGAGAACACCGGGGAGCTGTTTTTT. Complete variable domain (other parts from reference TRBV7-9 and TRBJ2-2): DTGVSQNPRHKITKRGQNVTFRCDPISEHNRLYWYRQTLGQGPEFLTYFQNEAQLEKSRLLSDRFSAERPKGSFSTLEIQRTEQGDSAMYLCASITGGAANENTGELFFGEGSRLTVL.

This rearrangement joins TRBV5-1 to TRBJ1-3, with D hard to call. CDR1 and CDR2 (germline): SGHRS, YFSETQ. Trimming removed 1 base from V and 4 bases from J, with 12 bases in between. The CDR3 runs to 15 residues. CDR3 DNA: TGCGCCAGCAGCTTGACCGGCTTAGAGGGAAACACCATATATTTT. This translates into CASSLTGLEGNTIYF.